The 7 T cell receptor beta chains given below trace back to one sample, sequenced in a study of human T cells and chemical hapten exposure. The time point is: pre-sensitization, week 0. Treatment noted: therapeutic diphenylcyclopropenone sensitization with weekly scalp DPC. Each CDR3 protein gets one entry after TCRdb re-called the RACE reads with MiXCR. This sample has around 180,000 distinct CDR3 sequences, with almost 30% found just once. Here the sequenced sample was whole blood, taken in connection with sensitization to the hapten diphenylcyclopropenone (DPC). These receptors originate from a woman aged 25 to 39 with alopecia areata. Some clones in this sample may be carry-over from other donors' samples.

The J gene is TRBJ2-7, the V gene TRBV10-3; D remains unclear. The V and J ends lost 5 bases and 0 bases respectively, with 11 bases between them. The CDR3 extends over 14 amino acids. Germline loops: CDR1 ENHRY, CDR2 SYGVKD. The CDR3 loop reads CAISSRSHSYEQYF. The DNA of the CDR3 is TGTGCCATCAGTAGCAGGAGCCACTCCTACGAGCAGTACTTC.

This clonotype was observed a few times. The V call is TRBV5-1, the J call TRBJ1-1; unclear D gene. Trimming left V 0 bases short and J 1 base short, with 7 bases between. The CDR3 runs to 14 residues. CDR1 SGHRS and CDR2 YFSETQ come from the germline V gene. The CDR3 reads CASSLATRNTEAFF. In DNA, the CDR3 is TGCGCCAGCAGCTTGGCAACACGGAACACTGAAGCTTTCTTT.

The chain is built from TRBV6-2 or TRBV6-3 and TRBJ1-1; D is uncertain. This CDR3 has 13 amino acids. The germline gives CDR1 MNHEY, CDR2 SVGEGT. Trimming pared 2 bases from V and 0 bases from J, leaving 4 bases between. The CDR3: CASSYRVNTEAFF. Written as DNA, the CDR3 is TGTGCCAGCAGTTACCGGGTGAACACTGAAGCTTTCTTT.

This clonotype was counted a few times. The chain is built from TRBV5-4 and TRBJ1-1; the D is unclear. Trimming left V 2 bases short and J 0 bases short, with 14 bases between. The CDR3 extends over 16 amino acids. The V gene's germline CDR1 is SGHNT and CDR2 YYREEE (reference sequence). This CDR3 is CASSFKKGNMNTEAFF. The DNA for the CDR3 is TGTGCCAGCAGCTTTAAGAAGGGCAATATGAACACTGAAGCTTTCTTT. Supplemented by reference TRBV5-4 and TRBJ1-1, the full variable domain reads ETGVTQSPTHLIKTRGQQVTLRCSSQSGHNTVSWYQQALGQGPQFIFQYYREEENGRGNFPPRFSGLQFPNYSSELNVNALELDDSALYLCASSFKKGNMNTEAFFGQGTRLTVV.

This sequence joins TRBV18 and TRBJ2-7; D is unclear. Per germline, CDR1 KGHSH and CDR2 LQKENI. This CDR3 spans 14 amino acids. V was shortened by 5 bases and J by 0 bases, with 11 bases between the two germline ends. In DNA form, the CDR3 reads TGTGCCAGCTCAGCTCAAAGTGGCTCCTACGAGCAGTACTTC. Translation gives CASSAQSGSYEQYF.

V usage is TRBV6-6 and J usage is TRBJ1-3; D gene ambiguous. The CDR3 extends over 14 amino acids. CDR1 is MNHNY, CDR2 SVGAGI, per germline (reference sequence). V shed 4 bases and J shed 0 bases, with 7 bases lying between them. The DNA for the CDR3 is TGTGCCAGCAGTTTTTCCCTCTCTGGAAACACCATATATTTT. This encodes CASSFSLSGNTIYF.

This chain connects TRBV29-1 to TRBJ2-1; D possibly corresponds to TRBD2 (5 bases). Germline CDR1 reads SQVTM; CDR2 reads ANQGSEA. The CDR3 extends over 14 amino acids. Trimming cost V 7 bases and J 0 bases, with 13 bases left between them. The CDR3 region is CSAHAAGSYNEQFF. The CDR3 nucleotides are TGCAGCGCTCATGCGGCGGGCTCCTACAATGAGCAGTTCTTC.